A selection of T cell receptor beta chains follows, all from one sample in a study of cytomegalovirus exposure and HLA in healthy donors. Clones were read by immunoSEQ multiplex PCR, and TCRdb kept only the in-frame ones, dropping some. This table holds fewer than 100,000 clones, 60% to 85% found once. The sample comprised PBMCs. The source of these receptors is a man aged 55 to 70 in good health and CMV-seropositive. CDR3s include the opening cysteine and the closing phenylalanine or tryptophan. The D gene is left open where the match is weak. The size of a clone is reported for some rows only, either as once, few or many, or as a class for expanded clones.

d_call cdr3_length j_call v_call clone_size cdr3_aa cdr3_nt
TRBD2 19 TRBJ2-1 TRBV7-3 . CSSSLTALAGGHSYNEQFF TGTTCCAGCAGCTTAACGGCACTAGCGGGGGGGCACTCCTACAATGAGCAGTTCTTC
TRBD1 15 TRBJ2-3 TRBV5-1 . CASSLGTGGADTQYF TGCGCCAGCAGCTTGGGCACAGGGGGCGCAGATACGCAGTATTTT
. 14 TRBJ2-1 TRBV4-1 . CASSQVPSYNEQFF TGCGCCAGCAGCCAAGTTCCGTCCTACAATGAGCAGTTCTTC
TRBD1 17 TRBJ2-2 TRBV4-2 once CASSQKPGQGNTGELFF TGTGCCAGCAGCCAAAAACCGGGACAGGGTAACACCGGGGAGCTGTTTTTT
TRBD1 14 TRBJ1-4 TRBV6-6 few CASSPRTGSEKLFF TGTGCCAGCAGTCCCAGGACAGGTAGTGAAAAACTGTTTTTT
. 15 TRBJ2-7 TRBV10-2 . CASSDQRVSDYEQYF TGCGCCAGCAGTGACCAGCGGGTCTCGGACTACGAGCAGTACTTC
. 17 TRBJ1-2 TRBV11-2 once CASSLSWGLPRGYGYTF TGTGCCAGCAGCTTATCCTGGGGGCTCCCGAGGGGCTATGGCTACACCTTC
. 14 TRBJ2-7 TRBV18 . CASSPGRGKNEQYF TGTGCCAGCTCACCAGGGAGGGGGAAAAACGAGCAGTACTTC
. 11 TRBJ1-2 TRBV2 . CASSEESTGTF TGTGCCAGCAGTGAAGAGAGCACGGGAACTTTC
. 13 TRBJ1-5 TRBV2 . CASGGTVDQPQHF TGTGCCAGCGGGGGGACGGTGGATCAGCCCCAGCATTTT
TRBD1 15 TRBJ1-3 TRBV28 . CASSPGGSSGNTIYF TGTGCCAGCAGCCCAGGGGGTAGCTCTGGAAACACCATATATTTT
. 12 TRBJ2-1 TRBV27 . CASSLWGDEQFF TGTGCCAGCAGTTTATGGGGGGATGAGCAGTTCTTC
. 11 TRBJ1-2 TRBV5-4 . CASSLGNGYTF TGTGCCAGCAGCTTGGGTAATGGCTACACCTTC
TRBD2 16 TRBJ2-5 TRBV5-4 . CASSLLERGVWETQYF TGTGCCAGCAGCTTGTTGGAGCGGGGGGTATGGGAGACCCAGTACTTC
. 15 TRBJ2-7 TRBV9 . CASSGPSGSSYEQYF TGTGCCAGCAGCGGCCCCTCGGGGTCCTCCTACGAGCAGTACTTC
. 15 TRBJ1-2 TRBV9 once CASSVDHRFNYGYTF TGTGCCAGCAGCGTAGACCACAGGTTTAACTATGGCTACACCTTC
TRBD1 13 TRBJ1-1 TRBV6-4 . CANTGTGVTEAFF TGTGCCAACACCGGGACAGGGGTCACTGAAGCTTTCTTT
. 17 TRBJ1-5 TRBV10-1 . CASTLWVTGPSNQPQHF TGCGCCAGCACCCTATGGGTTACAGGGCCGAGCAATCAGCCCCAGCATTTT
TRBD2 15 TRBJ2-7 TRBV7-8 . CASSLGGGGTYEQYF TGTGCCAGCAGCTTAGGTGGCGGGGGGACCTACGAGCAGTACTTC
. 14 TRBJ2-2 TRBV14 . CASSQGGLAGELFF TGTGCCAGCAGCCAAGGGGGCTTGGCGGGGGAGCTGTTTTTT
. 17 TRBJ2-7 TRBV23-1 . CASSQNRLTIFSYEQYF TGCGCCAGCAGTCAAAACAGGCTCACTATTTTCTCCTACGAGCAGTACTTC
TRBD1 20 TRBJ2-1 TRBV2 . CASSEAKWEKGTGAGNEQFF TGTGCCAGCAGTGAAGCTAAGTGGGAGAAGGGGACAGGGGCGGGCAATGAGCAGTTCTTC
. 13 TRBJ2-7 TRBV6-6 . CASTGRRDYEQYF TGTGCCAGCACGGGAAGAAGAGACTACGAGCAGTACTTC
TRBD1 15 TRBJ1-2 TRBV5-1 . CASTPGDRENYGYTF TGCGCCAGCACCCCTGGGGACAGGGAGAACTATGGCTACACCTTC
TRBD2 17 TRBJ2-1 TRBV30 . CAGTGTSGQYSYNEQFF TGTGCCGGAACCGGGACTAGCGGCCAATACTCCTACAATGAGCAGTTCTTC
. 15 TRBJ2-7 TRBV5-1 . CASSLMGLPSYEQYF TGCGCCAGCAGCTTAATGGGACTGCCTTCCTACGAGCAGTACTTC
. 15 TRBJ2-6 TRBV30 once CAWSVSSQGANVLTF TGTGCCTGGAGTGTTTCCTCCCAGGGGGCCAACGTCCTGACTTTC
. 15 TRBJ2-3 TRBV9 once CASSPPHSSTDTQYF TGTGCCAGCAGCCCCCCCCACAGTAGCACAGATACGCAGTATTTT
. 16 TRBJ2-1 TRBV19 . CASSIHQGTPYNEQFF TGTGCCAGTAGTATTCACCAGGGAACCCCCTACAATGAGCAGTTCTTC
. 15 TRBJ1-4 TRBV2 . CARAEDGRRNEKLFF TGTGCCAGGGCGGAGGATGGGCGGAGGAATGAAAAACTGTTTTTT
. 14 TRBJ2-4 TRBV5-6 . CASSLQGTQNIQYF TGTGCCAGCAGCTTACAGGGAACGCAAAACATTCAGTACTTC
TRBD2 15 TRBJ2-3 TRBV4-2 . CASSQGSGGWDTQYF TGTGCCAGCAGCCAAGGGAGCGGGGGTTGGGATACGCAGTATTTT
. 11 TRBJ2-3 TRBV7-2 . CASSLTDTQYF TGTGCCAGCAGCCTCACAGATACGCAGTATTTT
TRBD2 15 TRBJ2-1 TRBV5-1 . CASTLSGGLGNEQFF TGCGCCAGCACCCTCTCGGGGGGGCTAGGCAATGAGCAGTTCTTC
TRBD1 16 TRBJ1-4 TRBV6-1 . CASSETTGWAPSKLFF TGTGCCAGCAGTGAAACGACAGGGTGGGCTCCCTCAAAACTGTTTTTT
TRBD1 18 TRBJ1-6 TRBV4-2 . CASSQERGGQGYNSPLHF TGTGCCAGCAGCCAAGAGAGGGGGGGACAGGGGTATAATTCACCCCTCCACTTT
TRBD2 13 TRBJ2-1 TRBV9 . CASSARGGGEQFF TGTGCCAGCAGCGCACGGGGGGGCGGAGAGCAGTTCTTC
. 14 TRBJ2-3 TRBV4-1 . CASSQDPSTDTQYF TGCGCCAGCAGCCAAGATCCGAGCACAGATACGCAGTATTTT
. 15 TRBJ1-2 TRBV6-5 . CASSPLGSGGYGYTF TGTGCCAGCAGTCCCCTCGGGTCAGGAGGCTATGGCTACACCTTC
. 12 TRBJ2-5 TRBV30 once CAWTLQGGDQYF TGTGCCTGGACCCTGCAAGGTGGAGACCAGTACTTC
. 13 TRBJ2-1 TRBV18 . CASSPLQGGEQFF TGTGCCAGCTCACCCCTACAGGGCGGTGAGCAGTTCTTC
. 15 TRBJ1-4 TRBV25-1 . CASSESDRLNEKLFF TGTGCCAGCAGTGAATCTGACAGGCTTAATGAAAAACTGTTTTTT
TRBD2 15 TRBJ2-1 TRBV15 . CATSRGGGGYNEQFF TGTGCCACCAGCAGAGGCGGGGGGGGTTACAATGAGCAGTTCTTC